This entry lists 9 T cell receptor beta chains sequenced from one sample in a study of shared clonotypes between healthy human individuals. Method: immunoSEQ multiplex PCR; TCRdb's copy keeps in-frame clones and lacks some. The table has hundreds of thousands of clones, about 79% seen once. The sequenced material came from PBMCs. Receptors were obtained from a woman between 35 and 50 years old in good health. Some clones in this sample may be carry-over from other donors' samples.

A word on this clone: At one end the junction does not follow the germline gene, possibly because of a read error. The chain recombines TRBV28 with TRBJ1-3; 7 bases fit TRBD1. Germline CDR1 and CDR2: MDHEN and SYDVKM. This CDR3 contains 13 residues. The CDR3 nucleotides read TGTGCCACCGAAGGGGGCTCTGGAAACGCCATATATTTT. This translates into CATEGGSGNAIYF. The entire variable domain, with the rest obtained from reference TRBV28 and TRBJ1-3, is as follows: DVKVTQSSRYLVKRTGEKVFLECVQDMDHENMFWYRQDPGLGLRLIYFSYDVKMKEKGDIPEGYSVSREKKERFSLILESASTNQTSMYLCATEGGSGNAIYFGEGSWLTVV.

The chain couples TRBV5-6 to TRBJ2-7, with 10 positions matching TRBD2. Germline assignment: CDR1 SGHDT and CDR2 YYEEEE. The junction had 8 bases not matched to a gene; V was cut back by 4 bases and J by 7 bases. The CDR3 is 14 amino acids. CDR3 DNA sequence: TGTGCCAGCAGCCTCAGTCTAGCGGGAGCGGAGCAGTACTTC. Encoded protein: CASSLSLAGAEQYF.

This sequence joins TRBV19 and TRBJ2-1, with a possible D match to TRBD1 (6 bases). The CDR3 extends over 14 amino acids. The germline V gene has CDR1 LNHDA and CDR2 SQIVND (reference sequence). The V end was cut by 8 bases, the J end by 6 bases, with 17 bases between. Here the CDR3 DNA reads TGTGCCAGTCGGGTACAGGGCGCTGGCAATGAGCAGTTCTTC. Its translation is CASRVQGAGNEQFF.

V is TRBV5-4 and J is TRBJ1-4; no firm D call. The germline V and J ends were trimmed by 2 bases and 10 bases, with 15 bases remaining between them. This CDR3 has 14 residues. Germline V gives CDR1 SGHNT, CDR2 YYREEE (reference sequence). The CDR3 sequence is CASSFDGAVGKLFF. The DNA for the CDR3 is TGTGCCAGCAGCTTTGACGGCGCTGTTGGAAAACTGTTTTTT.

A few counts support this clone. The chain employs TRBV5-6 and TRBJ1-1, with no clear D. Germline lookup yields CDR1 SGHDT and CDR2 YYEEEE. With 0 bases removed from V and 5 bases from J, the gap between germline ends came to 11 bases. The CDR3 extends over 14 amino acids. The CDR3 here is CASSLEPMGTEAFF. The CDR3 region has the DNA TGTGCCAGCAGCTTGGAGCCCATGGGGACTGAAGCTTTCTTT. The full variable domain, its missing parts supplied by reference TRBV5-6 and TRBJ1-1, is DAGVTQSPTHLIKTRGQQVTLRCSPKSGHDTVSWYQQALGQGPQFIFQYYEEEERQRGNFPDRFSGHQFPNYSSELNVNALLLGDSALYLCASSLEPMGTEAFFGQGTRLTVV.

This clone has only a few counts. The chain carries TRBV15 and TRBJ2-5; 12 nucleotides agree with TRBD1. Looked up from germline, CDR1 is LNHNV and CDR2 is YYDKDF (reference sequence). The CDR3 runs 16 residues. Unmatched junction bases numbered 10, after V lost 0 bases and J lost 11 bases. The CDR3 region is CATSRDTGTGGEEQYF. CDR3 DNA: TGTGCCACCAGCAGAGACACCGGGACAGGGGGCGAAGAGCAGTACTTC.

This rearrangement joins TRBV27 to TRBJ2-2; 7 nucleotides match TRBD2. The CDR3 runs 16 residues. Trimming removed 6 bases from V and 3 bases from J; junction bases left unmatched: 10. Germline assignment: CDR1 MNHEY and CDR2 SMNVEV (reference sequence). CDR3 DNA sequence: TGTGCCAGCAGCTACGGACGCAGCGGGGACACCGGGGAGCTGTTTTTT. Translation: CASSYGRSGDTGELFF.

The chain is built from TRBV9 and TRBJ2-7; 8 bases fit TRBD2. V lost 2 bases, J lost 3 bases, and 10 bases stayed unmatched. CDR1 and CDR2 (germline): SGDLS, YYNGEE. The CDR3 is made up of 16 amino acids. CDR3 sequence (DNA): TGTGCCAGCAGCGTCTGGGGTAGCGGGGAACTCTACGAGCAGTACTTC. Residues: CASSVWGSGELYEQYF.

The V and J genes are TRBV5-1 and TRBJ2-1; TRBD2 matches at 9 bases. The CDR3 is 15 residues long. V lost 9 bases and J lost 2; bases outside the gene matches: 9. Germline loops: CDR1 SGHRS, CDR2 YFSETQ. Here the CDR3 DNA reads TGCGCCACCTCGCGGATAGCGGGGGCCTACAATGAGCAGTTCTTC. Amino acid sequence: CATSRIAGAYNEQFF.